This TCR beta chain was obtained from a study of T cell responses to AZD1222 COVID-19 vaccine. The method was immunoSEQ multiplex PCR; TCRdb's version includes in-frame clones alone and lacks a portion of them. The sample records about 200,000 clones, just over 90% being singletons. In germline, CDR1 is SNHLY, CDR2 FYNNEI. The CDR3 is 15 amino acids. V lost 6 bases and J 0 bases, leaving 12 bases between the germline ends. Source: peripheral blood, taken 28 days after the second AZD1222 dose. The chain combines TRBV2 with TRBJ2-4; tentative D call: TRBD2 (5 bases). The TCR sequence derives from an adult who received the AZD1222 COVID-19 vaccine. CDR3 region: CASRGDTLAKNIQYF. DNA of the CDR3: TGTGCCAGCAGGGGAGACACCTTAGCCAAAAACATTCAGTACTTC.